Below are 32 T cell receptor beta chains sequenced from a single sample in a study of blood T cell repertoires in COVID-19. Repertoires were generated with immunoSEQ multiplex PCR, while TCRdb's copy carries only in-frame clones and drops some. The sample yields around 140,000 clones, around 84% seen once. Sample: peripheral blood. Receptor source: a human donor with acute or convalescent COVID-19. The donor label of this sample is uncertain.

This clone has only one observation. The chain links TRBV25-1 to TRBJ2-1; unclear D gene. This CDR3 spans 16 amino acids. Germline assignment: CDR1 MGHDK and CDR2 SYGVNS. The V gene lost 4 bases and the J gene lost 0 bases, with 13 bases spanning the gap. The CDR3 loop is CASSVFGPSSYNEQFF. CDR3 coding DNA: TGTGCCAGCAGTGTATTTGGGCCGAGCTCCTACAATGAGCAGTTCTTC.

The rearrangement joins TRBV6-2 or TRBV6-3 to TRBJ2-3; 8 bases fit TRBD2. Germline CDR1 is MNHEY and CDR2 is SVGEGT. J gave up 4 bases and V 6 bases, and 9 bases lay outside the gene matches. The CDR3 consists of 15 residues. This chain's CDR3 is CASSVSGKRADTQYF. The DNA of the CDR3 is TGTGCCAGCAGCGTTAGCGGGAAGAGGGCAGATACGCAGTATTTT.

The chain is built from TRBV11-3 and TRBJ2-1; 7 positions match TRBD2. The junction had 8 bases not matched to a gene; V was cut back by 4 bases and J by 14 bases. This CDR3 is built from 12 residues. Germline loops: CDR1 SGHNT, CDR2 YENEEA. CDR3 sequence: CASSSEAGSKFF. The CDR3 DNA reads TGTGCCAGCAGCTCGGAAGCGGGAAGCAAGTTCTTC.

This chain joins TRBV30 and TRBJ2-5; D ambiguous. V was clipped by 5 bases and J by 2 bases, with 12 bases between them. The CDR3 totals 13 residues. CDR1 and CDR2 (germline): GTSNPN, SVGIG (reference sequence). CDR3 DNA sequence: TGTGCCTGGGGTCGTCAGGTTCAAGAGACCCAGTACTTC. Residues: CAWGRQVQETQYF.

The J gene is TRBJ1-3, the V gene TRBV7-9, with no clear D. V was trimmed by 1 base and J by 0 bases, leaving 7 bases between them. Per the germline V gene, CDR1 is SEHNR and CDR2 is FQNEAQ (reference sequence). The CDR3 runs 15 residues. CDR3 sequence: CASSLDSFSGNTIYF. In nucleotides, the CDR3 is TGTGCCAGCAGCTTAGACAGTTTCTCTGGAAACACCATATATTTT. The entire variable domain, with the rest obtained from reference TRBV7-9 and TRBJ1-3, is as follows: DTGVSQNPRHKITKRGQNVTFRCDPISEHNRLYWYRQTLGQGPEFLTYFQNEAQLEKSRLLSDRFSAERPKGSFSTLEIQRTEQGDSAMYLCASSLDSFSGNTIYFGEGSWLTVV.

This clone was counted only a few times. V gene TRBV28 combines with J gene TRBJ2-2, with D tentatively TRBD1 (6 bases). The CDR3 runs 14 residues. CDR1 is MDHEN and CDR2 is SYDVKM in the germline V gene. V lost 2 bases and J 9 bases, leaving 13 bases between the germline ends. The CDR3 DNA follows: TGTGCCAGCAGTTTAGGGACACCCCACCGGGAGCTGTTTTTT. Its translation is CASSLGTPHRELFF.

V is TRBV29-1 and J is TRBJ2-7; TRBD2 might be the D (7 bases). Germline CDR1 SQVTM, CDR2 ANQGSEA. The CDR3 has 13 amino acids. Trimming stripped 4 bases from V and 6 bases from J, with 16 bases between. The CDR3 sequence is CSVVVQGGGEQYV. CDR3 nucleotides: TGCAGCGTTGTAGTTCAGGGAGGGGGCGAGCAGTACGTC.

This chain uses TRBV12-5 with TRBJ2-1; tentatively, D is TRBD1 (6 bases). CDR3 length: 17 amino acids. The germline CDR1 and CDR2 sequences are LGHNT and FRNRAP. V dropped 6 bases and J dropped 6 bases, with 24 bases sitting between them. The CDR3 sequence: CASGQGTTSELLNEQFF. CDR3 nucleotide sequence: TGTGCTAGTGGACAGGGAACAACCTCTGAATTGCTCAATGAGCAGTTCTTC.

The V call is TRBV9, the J call TRBJ2-1; TRBD2 matches 9 bases. The CDR3 is 15 amino acids. From germline, CDR1 is SGDLS and CDR2 YYNGEE. The V and J ends lost 0 bases and 8 bases, in that order; junction bases with no gene match: 6. Here the CDR3 DNA reads TGTGCCAGCAGCGTAGGAGCGGGAGGAGCAGATGAGCAGTTCTTC. Amino acid sequence: CASSVGAGGADEQFF.

The V and J genes are TRBV7-9 and TRBJ2-1; possibly TRBD2 for D (5 bases). Germline CDR1 reads SEHNR; CDR2 reads FQNEAQ (reference sequence). The V end lost 4 bases, the J end lost 9 bases, and 16 bases lay between the germline ends. This CDR3 contains 14 residues. The CDR3 here is CASSWLNDRGEQFF. CDR3 DNA: TGTGCCAGCAGCTGGTTAAACGATCGGGGTGAGCAGTTCTTC.

V gene TRBV9 combines with J gene TRBJ1-1, with a weak D call TRBD1 (5 bases). V lost 6 bases to trimming and J lost 2 bases, with 14 bases between them. The germline gives CDR1 SGDLS, CDR2 YYNGEE. The CDR3 spans 14 residues. The CDR3 loop is CASNPIGVNTEAFF. For the CDR3, the DNA is TGTGCCAGCAACCCAATAGGGGTTAACACTGAAGCTTTCTTT.

The chain has TRBV6-5 and TRBJ1-5; 7 bases match TRBD1. V lost 4 bases, J lost 2 bases, and 2 bases stayed unmatched. CDR1 MNHEY and CDR2 SVGAGI come from the germline V gene. CDR3 size: 14 residues. This chain's CDR3 is CASSFDRGNQPQHF. CDR3 coding DNA: TGTGCCAGCAGTTTTGACAGGGGCAATCAGCCCCAGCATTTT.

The chain links TRBV28 to TRBJ1-5; no reliable D call. The germline V gene encodes CDR1 MDHEN and CDR2 SYDVKM. The V end was cut by 2 bases, the J end by 6 bases, with 11 bases between. CDR3 size: 14 residues. The CDR3 DNA reads as TGTGCCAGCAGTTTAAACCTCGAGAGTCAGCCCCAGCATTTT. Translating gives CASSLNLESQPQHF. Full variable domain (rest looked up from reference TRBV28 and TRBJ1-5): DVKVTQSSRYLVKRTGEKVFLECVQDMDHENMFWYRQDPGLGLRLIYFSYDVKMKEKGDIPEGYSVSREKKERFSLILESASTNQTSMYLCASSLNLESQPQHFGDGTRLSIL.

The rearrangement links TRBV10-3 to TRBJ2-5; D possibly corresponds to TRBD1 (5 bases). V lost 3 bases and J 5 bases, leaving 13 bases between the germline ends. Germline CDR1 is ENHRY and CDR2 is SYGVKD. There are 14 residues in the CDR3. This CDR3 reads CAISERQLEETQYF. In DNA form, the CDR3 reads TGTGCCATCAGTGAACGACAGCTTGAGGAGACCCAGTACTTC.

This clone was picked up a small number of times. This chain connects TRBV6-6 to TRBJ2-2; D gene uncertain. CDR1 MNHNY and CDR2 SVGAGI come from the germline V gene (reference sequence). This CDR3 is built from 14 residues. V lost 7 bases and J 5 bases, leaving 14 bases between the germline ends. The CDR3, as DNA: TGTGCCAGCAAAAACCCCGTCCGGACCGGGGAGCTGTTTTTT. Its translation is CASKNPVRTGELFF.

This chain connects TRBV6-1 to TRBJ2-7; D remains ambiguous. CDR1 is MNHNS and CDR2 is SASEGT in the germline V gene. The CDR3 consists of 14 residues. Trimming shortened V by 1 base and J by 2 bases, and 9 bases separated the two germline ends. The CDR3, as DNA: TGTGCCAGCAGTGAAGTGGGCACTCCCTACGAGCAGTACTTC. Translation gives CASSEVGTPYEQYF.

The V and J genes are TRBV5-1 and TRBJ1-3; D possibly corresponds to TRBD1 (5 bases). The germline gives CDR1 SGHRS, CDR2 YFSETQ. The length of the CDR3 is 15 residues. V lost 5 bases to trimming and J lost 0 bases, with 12 bases between them. The CDR3 reads CASSNQGGSGNTIYF. The CDR3 nucleotides read TGCGCCAGCAGTAACCAGGGAGGCTCTGGAAACACCATATATTTT.

The chain uses TRBV2 and TRBJ2-1, with 10 nucleotides matching TRBD2. CDR1 and CDR2 from the germline V gene are SNHLY and FYNNEI. The CDR3 consists of 14 residues. After removal of 7 bases from V and 8 bases from J, the junction contained 8 bases not matched to a gene. In DNA form, the CDR3 reads TGTGCCAGCACTAGCGGGAGTATTAAGGATGAGCAGTTCTTC. It specifies CASTSGSIKDEQFF.

The gene calls are TRBV2 and TRBJ1-1; 11 bases match TRBD1. Germline assignment: CDR1 SNHLY and CDR2 FYNNEI. J lost 5 bases, V lost 4 bases, and 9 bases had no gene match. CDR3 length: 16 amino acids. The CDR3 nucleotides are TGTGCCAGCAGTGCAAACCCCGGGACAGGGGGGACTGAAGCTTTCTTT. It yields the protein CASSANPGTGGTEAFF.

The chain couples TRBV30 to TRBJ2-5; D is perhaps TRBD2 (6 bases). The CDR3 runs 14 residues. From germline, CDR1 is GTSNPN and CDR2 SVGIG (reference sequence). V was pared by 0 bases and J by 4 bases, with 12 bases between. The CDR3 coding sequence is TGTGCCTGGAGTGTCGGCGGGGACCGAGAGACCCAGTACTTC. The encoded protein is CAWSVGGDRETQYF.

V and J are TRBV7-2 and TRBJ1-6, with TRBD1 matching over 8 bases. The CDR3 is 14 residues long. Germline assignment: CDR1 SGHTA and CDR2 FQGNSA. The V segment lost 3 bases and the J segment 10 bases; nucleotides outside the gene matches: 5. The chain's CDR3 is CASSFRGLDSPLHF. The DNA for the CDR3 is TGTGCCAGCAGCTTCAGGGGGCTCGACTCACCCCTCCACTTT. The whole variable domain, filled in from reference TRBV7-2 and TRBJ1-6, reads GAGVSQSPSNKVTEKGKDVELRCDPISGHTALYWYRQSLGQGLEFLIYFQGNSAPDKSGLPSDRFSAERTGGSVSTLTIQRTQQEDSAVYLCASSFRGLDSPLHFGNGTRLTVT.

The chain links TRBV18 to TRBJ1-6, with no clear D. CDR1 is KGHSH, CDR2 LQKENI, per germline. With 0 bases removed from V and 6 bases from J, the gap between germline ends came to 9 bases. The CDR3 spans 15 residues. CDR3 amino acids: CASSPPSVSNSPLHF. CDR3 sequence (DNA): TGTGCCAGCTCACCACCGTCGGTTTCTAATTCACCCCTCCACTTT.

The chain joins TRBV6-2 or TRBV6-3 to TRBJ1-5; possible D gene TRBD1, 5 bases. The CDR3 totals 12 residues. The germline CDR1 and CDR2 sequences are MNHEY and SVGEGT. V lost 5 bases to trimming and J lost 4 bases, with 6 bases between them. The CDR3 DNA follows: TGTGCCAGCAGTCGACAGAATCAGCCCCAGCATTTT. This sequence encodes CASSRQNQPQHF.

V is TRBV18 and J is TRBJ1-4; tentative D call: TRBD1 (6 bases). Germline loops: CDR1 KGHSH, CDR2 LQKENI. The CDR3 spans 13 residues. V lost 8 bases, J lost 7 bases, and 14 bases lay in between. CDR3 loop: CASVQGIGEKLFF. Here the CDR3 DNA reads TGTGCCAGCGTTCAGGGGATTGGTGAAAAACTGTTTTTT.

This clone was observed once. This chain joins TRBV7-8 and TRBJ2-7; D may be TRBD2 (5 bases). CDR1 and CDR2 (germline): SGHVS, FQNEAQ. This CDR3 region has 13 residues. V lost 5 bases to trimming and J lost 5 bases, with 13 bases between them. CDR3 nucleotide sequence: TGTGCCAGCAGCCCTACGACGGAGGACGAGCAGTACGTC. Translating it yields CASSPTTEDEQYV.

The genes are TRBV4-1 and TRBJ1-2, with TRBD1 matching 8 bases. Germline-derived CDR1 and CDR2 are MGHRA and YSYEKL. The junction had 8 bases not matched to a gene; V was cut back by 5 bases and J by 0 bases. The CDR3 has 16 residues. The CDR3: CASSNLDRGANYGYTF. The CDR3 bases are TGCGCCAGCAGCAACCTAGACAGGGGAGCTAACTATGGCTACACCTTC.

The J gene is TRBJ1-1, the V gene TRBV5-6, with TRBD1 matching over 8 bases. Germline lookup yields CDR1 SGHDT and CDR2 YYEEEE. The CDR3 sequence is 17 residues long. V gave up 3 bases and J gave up 3 bases; unmatched junction bases: 13. The CDR3 spells CASSSALRDRSHTEAFF. The CDR3 bases are TGTGCCAGCAGCTCTGCACTCCGGGACAGGTCACACACTGAAGCTTTCTTT.

This chain uses TRBV4-1 with TRBJ1-5; D possibly corresponds to TRBD1 (6 bases). The CDR3 has 18 amino acids. CDR1 and CDR2 (germline): MGHRA, YSYEKL. V was clipped by 1 base and J by 0 bases, with 16 bases between them. The CDR3 loop reads CASSQGEGTPGSNQPQHF. In nucleotides, the CDR3 is TGCGCCAGCAGCCAAGGAGAAGGGACACCGGGTAGCAATCAGCCCCAGCATTTT.

The chain has TRBV19 and TRBJ1-1, with 7 positions matching TRBD1. Germline V CDR1 and CDR2: LNHDA, SQIVND (reference sequence). The ends lost 7 bases at V and 0 bases at J; junction bases unmatched: 8. The CDR3 runs to 15 residues. The CDR3 sequence is CASIYRDRVNTEAFF. The CDR3 nucleotides read TGTGCCAGTATCTACCGGGACAGAGTGAACACTGAAGCTTTCTTT. The entire variable domain, with the rest obtained from reference TRBV19 and TRBJ1-1, is as follows: DGGITQSPKYLFRKEGQNVTLSCEQNLNHDAMYWYRQDPGQGLRLIYYSQIVNDFQKGDIAEGYSVSREKKESFPLTVTSAQKNPTAFYLCASIYRDRVNTEAFFGQGTRLTVV.

The V gene is TRBV5-1, the J gene TRBJ2-1, with TRBD1 as a possible D gene (5 bases). Germline CDR1 is SGHRS and CDR2 is YFSETQ. Trimming stripped 0 bases from V and 7 bases from J, with 14 bases between. The CDR3 contains 15 residues. DNA for the CDR3: TGCGCCAGCAGCTTGGGAGTCAGGGATGCGAATGAGCAGTTCTTC. This codes for CASSLGVRDANEQFF.

The chain joins TRBV7-9 to TRBJ2-2, with 9 bases fitting TRBD2. Unmatched junction bases numbered 7, after V lost 4 bases and J lost 4 bases. The CDR3 consists of 16 residues. Germline CDR1 is SEHNR and CDR2 is FQNEAQ (reference sequence). The CDR3 region is CASSYPLAGSTGELFF. The CDR3 coding sequence is TGTGCCAGCAGCTACCCCCTAGCGGGGTCCACCGGGGAGCTGTTTTTT.

This clone was found once. The V and J genes are TRBV2 and TRBJ2-7; 8 nucleotides agree with TRBD2. From germline, CDR1 is SNHLY and CDR2 FYNNEI. CDR3 size: 15 residues. The J segment lost 3 bases and the V segment lost 3 bases, leaving 7 bases of the junction unmatched. The CDR3 sequence: CASSDPGTRIYEQYV. As DNA, the CDR3 is TGTGCCAGCAGTGATCCCGGGACTAGAATCTACGAGCAGTACGTC.